The 10 T cell receptor beta chains listed next were all sequenced from one sample in a study of blood T cells in healthy people across ages. A second roughly 6 to 11 cycle PCR used barcoded and J-beta primers. One entry per CDR3 protein, called by TCRdb with MiXCR from the 5' RACE reads. The data hold some 700,000 distinct CDR3 sequences, with roughly 41% observed a single time. Sequencing used blood. All receptors derive from a woman aged 60-75 years in good health.

V and J are TRBV7-2 and TRBJ2-7; 10 nucleotides align to TRBD1. CDR1 is SGHTA, CDR2 FQGNSA, per germline. The CDR3 is 16 residues long. Losses at the gene ends were 5 bases for V and 7 bases for J; bases not matched to a gene: 14. The CDR3 bases are TGTGCCAGCAGCCGATATTCCGGGACAGGGGCGGAGGAGCAGTACTTC. It is translated as CASSRYSGTGAEEQYF. Full variable domain (remainder filled in from reference TRBV7-2 and TRBJ2-7): GAGVSQSPSNKVTEKGKDVELRCDPISGHTALYWYRQSLGQGLEFLIYFQGNSAPDKSGLPSDRFSAERTGGSVSTLTIQRTQQEDSAVYLCASSRYSGTGAEEQYFGPGTRLTVT.

V gene TRBV20-1 combines with J gene TRBJ2-7; 14 nucleotides agree with TRBD2. The V segment lost 4 bases and the J segment 1 base; nucleotides outside the gene matches: 6. CDR3 length equals 16 residues. Germline values: CDR1 DFQATT, CDR2 SNEGSKA (reference sequence). CDR3 DNA sequence: TGCAGTGCTATTGGACTAGCGGGAGGAGGATCCTACGAGCAGTACTTC. This translates into CSAIGLAGGGSYEQYF.

V gene TRBV7-2 combines with J gene TRBJ1-2, with 9 bases lining up with TRBD1. Per the germline V gene, CDR1 is SGHTA and CDR2 is FQGNSA. With V trimmed by 5 bases and J by 7 bases, 8 bases remained unmatched. The CDR3 totals 14 residues. CDR3 DNA: TGTGCCAGCAGCCCAACCGGGACAGGGAGTGGCTACACCTTC. Its protein is CASSPTGTGSGYTF.

This clonotype appeared many times. This rearrangement joins TRBV29-1 to TRBJ2-3; D is undetermined. CDR1 and CDR2 from the germline V gene are SQVTM and ANQGSEA. Trimming left V 5 bases short and J 0 bases short, with 12 bases between. This CDR3 has 14 amino acids. CDR3: CSVSPIGSTDTQYF. The CDR3 region has the DNA TGCAGCGTTTCCCCCATCGGAAGCACAGATACGCAGTATTTT.

This chain connects TRBV3-1 to TRBJ1-2; D gene unclear. This CDR3 has 16 residues. Germline V gene lookup returns CDR1 LGHDT and CDR2 YNNKEL (reference sequence). Trimming stripped 4 bases from V and 1 base from J, with 16 bases between. CDR3 in DNA: TGTGCCAGCAGCCCTAGAAGAGGAGAGGGTAACTATGGCTACACCTTC. It translates to CASSPRRGEGNYGYTF.

The rearrangement links TRBV20-1 to TRBJ2-1; the D is unclear. Trimming shortened V by 3 bases and J by 4 bases, and 19 bases separated the two germline ends. In germline, CDR1 is DFQATT, CDR2 SNEGSKA (reference sequence). This CDR3 is built from 16 residues. CDR3 DNA sequence: TGCAGTGCTAGTCCTGGTTACGGAAACTCTTACAATGAGCAGTTCTTC. Protein product: CSASPGYGNSYNEQFF.

The chain links TRBV6-6 to TRBJ2-1, with D unresolved. From germline, CDR1 is MNHNY and CDR2 SVGAGI (reference sequence). Trimming took off 5 bases at V and 6 bases at J, with 11 bases between the two ends. The CDR3 spans 13 residues. Here the CDR3 reads CASSPGRFNEQFF. CDR3 coding DNA: TGTGCCAGCAGTCCGGGCAGATTCAATGAGCAGTTCTTC.

CDR3 sequence reads: CSARQLPSSYNEQFF. The DNA for the CDR3 is TGCAGTGCAAGACAGCTTCCCTCTTCCTACAATGAGCAGTTCTTC. The chain couples TRBV20-1 to TRBJ2-1; D perhaps matches TRBD1 (5 bases). This CDR3 contains 15 residues. CDR1 is DFQATT and CDR2 is SNEGSKA in the germline V gene (reference sequence). V was shortened by 6 bases and J by 1 base, with 16 bases between the two germline ends.

The table lists this clonotype with many counts. The V and J genes are TRBV13 and TRBJ2-5, with 8 bases aligning to TRBD2. V dropped 1 base and J dropped 4; count of bases not matched to a gene: 8. Germline V gene data show CDR1 as PRHDT and CDR2 as FYEKMQ (reference sequence). The CDR3 has 16 amino acids. The CDR3 reads CASSLESGGPLETQYF. CDR3 in DNA: TGTGCCAGCAGCTTAGAATCGGGGGGGCCTTTAGAGACCCAGTACTTC.

This clonotype was seen more than once but under ten times. J is TRBJ2-7 and V is TRBV9; 8 bases are a match to TRBD1. The V and J ends lost 3 bases and 5 bases, in that order; junction bases with no gene match: 4. CDR1 and CDR2 (germline): SGDLS, YYNGEE. The CDR3 extends over 13 amino acids. In DNA, the CDR3 is TGTGCCAGCAGCGGGACAGGGCAGCACGAGCAGTACTTC. Translated, it gives CASSGTGQHEQYF. The full variable domain, with the rest looked up from reference TRBV9 and TRBJ2-7, is DSGVTQTPKHLITATGQRVTLRCSPRSGDLSVYWYQQSLDQGLQFLIQYYNGEERAKGNILERFSAQQFPDLHSELNLSSLELGDSALYFCASSGTGQHEQYFGPGTRLTVT.